The present T cell receptor (beta chain) was sequenced within a study of cytomegalovirus exposure and HLA in healthy donors. Using immunoSEQ multiplex PCR, the repertoire was profiled, and TCRdb retains in-frame clones only, with some absent. The profile shows around 150,000 clones, 70% to 90% of them singletons. CDR1 is SGDLS and CDR2 is YYNGEE in the germline V gene. The J segment lost 2 bases and the V segment lost 3 bases, leaving 1 base of the junction unmatched. This CDR3 has 14 residues. Overall study results and limits: A list of approximately 160 TCR beta chains associated with cytomegalovirus was given.

On this clone itself: The antigen remains unidentified.

The chain links TRBV9 to TRBJ2-1; 8 bases fit TRBD2. The TCR sequence derives from a woman younger than 30 in good health and CMV-seropositive. The sequencing input was PBMCs. The CDR3 DNA is TGTGCCAGCAGCGCGGGACTAGCCTACAATGAGCAGTTCTTC. This encodes CASSAGLAYNEQFF.